One and the same sample provided the 16 T cell receptor beta chains below, sequenced in a study of T cell changes during pregnancy in multiple sclerosis. The assay was immunoSEQ multiplex PCR, and TCRdb's table has in-frame clones only and misses some. This sample has around 68,000 clones, with around nine tenths found just once. Sequencing used CD4+ T cells from peripheral blood mononuclear cells, obtained before pregnancy. Receptor source: a female donor with multiple sclerosis, enrolled in a pregnancy study.

The V gene is TRBV6-6, the J gene TRBJ2-3; D is unresolved. V was pared by 11 bases and J by 4 bases, with 13 bases between. Germline CDR1 and CDR2: MNHNY and SVGAGI (reference sequence). There are 12 residues in the CDR3. Written as DNA, the CDR3 is TGTGCCGGTAGCTCGAGCGCAGATACGCAGTATTTT. Translating gives CAGSSSADTQYF.

This chain uses TRBV9 with TRBJ2-1, with D possibly matching TRBD1 (5 bases). The CDR3 spans 16 residues. Germline V gene sequence: CDR1 SGDLS, CDR2 YYNGEE. V was pared by 4 bases and J by 1 base, with 15 bases between. CDR3 nucleotide sequence: TGTGCCAGCAGCCCTCACGCAGGGCAGTCCTACAATGAGCAGTTCTTC. It is translated as CASSPHAGQSYNEQFF.

The chain has TRBV10-3 and TRBJ1-2, with 8 bases fitting TRBD1. The CDR3 runs 12 residues. With V trimmed by 4 bases and J by 7 bases, 2 bases remained unmatched. Looked up from germline, CDR1 is ENHRY and CDR2 is SYGVKD. The CDR3 loop reads CAISGTGIGYTF. CDR3 DNA sequence: TGTGCCATCAGTGGGACAGGGATTGGCTACACCTTC.

The rearrangement links TRBV7-8 to TRBJ2-7, with 7 bases fitting TRBD1. The CDR3 extends over 16 amino acids. Germline CDR1 is SGHVS and CDR2 is FQNEAQ. With 1 base clipped from V and 1 base from J, the junction kept 7 bases outside the gene matches. The CDR3, as DNA: TGTGCCAGCAGCTTAGGAGGGGGCGGTGGTTCCTACGAGCAGTACTTC. Translation: CASSLGGGGGSYEQYF.

The DNA of the CDR3 is TGTGCCAGCAGCCCTAGGTTGGGGGACAGGAACTACGAGCAGTACTTC. Translation gives CASSPRLGDRNYEQYF. The chain combines TRBV5-5 with TRBJ2-7, with 8 bases that match TRBD1. V lost 4 bases and J lost 3; bases outside the gene matches: 12. The CDR3 has 16 amino acids. In germline, CDR1 is SGHKS, CDR2 YYEKEE (reference sequence).

This rearrangement joins TRBV2 to TRBJ2-5; 10 bases map to TRBD2. Germline V gives CDR1 SNHLY, CDR2 FYNNEI. This CDR3 contains 15 residues. Unmatched junction bases numbered 5, after V lost 4 bases and J lost 3 bases. The CDR3 sequence is CASSGNSGGKETQYF. CDR3 nucleotides: TGTGCCAGCAGTGGTAATAGCGGGGGGAAAGAGACCCAGTACTTC.

This clone came up many times. In DNA, the CDR3 is TGTGCCAGCAGTAAGGGGGGGGCCTATAATTCACCCCTCCACTTT. Its protein product is CASSKGGAYNSPLHF. The V and J genes are TRBV27 and TRBJ1-6, with a weak D call TRBD1 (6 bases). CDR3 length: 15 residues. The ends were cut back, 5 bases at V and 2 bases at J, with 10 bases in the middle. Per germline, CDR1 MNHEY and CDR2 SMNVEV (reference sequence).

The DNA of the CDR3 is TGTGCCAGCTCCCTCCGAAACTCGGGACAGGGGGCCAATGAGCAGTTCTTC. Protein sequence: CASSLRNSGQGANEQFF. The chain uses TRBV18 and TRBJ2-1, with 12 bases identical to TRBD1. The V gene's germline CDR1 is KGHSH and CDR2 LQKENI. The CDR3 runs to 17 residues. The V segment lost 6 bases and the J segment 6 bases; nucleotides outside the gene matches: 12.

V gene TRBV10-3 combines with J gene TRBJ2-5; 9 bases agree with TRBD2. V lost 4 bases to trimming and J lost 5 bases; unmatched junction nucleotides: 17. CDR3 length: 18 residues. Germline-derived CDR1 and CDR2 are ENHRY and SYGVKD. The CDR3 DNA reads TGTGCCATCAGTGCCAGCAAACCTGCTAGCGGGGAAGACGAGACCCAGTACTTC. This sequence encodes CAISASKPASGEDETQYF.

This rearrangement joins TRBV19 to TRBJ2-7, with 8 bases identical to TRBD2. J was trimmed by 3 bases and V by 5 bases; bases with no gene match: 6. Germline V gene data show CDR1 as LNHDA and CDR2 as SQIVND (reference sequence). This CDR3 comprises 14 residues. The chain's CDR3 is CASSVREGFYEQYF. The CDR3 DNA follows: TGTGCCAGTAGTGTACGGGAGGGCTTCTACGAGCAGTACTTC.

This chain uses TRBV5-1 with TRBJ2-1; D remains unclear. The V gene's germline CDR1 is SGHRS and CDR2 YFSETQ. Trimming took 1 base from V and 7 from J, leaving 12 bases between them. This CDR3 spans 14 amino acids. CDR3 sequence (DNA): TGCGCCAGCAGCTTGATGCCAGGCACTAATGAGCAGTTCTTC. Translating it yields CASSLMPGTNEQFF.

V is TRBV2 and J is TRBJ1-2, with TRBD1 identical over 9 bases. The CDR3 loop spans 14 amino acids. Germline CDR1 and CDR2: SNHLY and FYNNEI. The V segment lost 6 bases and the J segment 2 bases; nucleotides outside the gene matches: 4. Here the CDR3 reads CASRHRGQNYGYTF. The CDR3 DNA follows: TGTGCCAGCAGACACAGGGGGCAGAACTATGGCTACACCTTC.

The chain employs TRBV14 and TRBJ1-1, with D perhaps TRBD1 (5 bases). Germline values: CDR1 SGHDN, CDR2 FVKESK. This CDR3 is built from 17 residues. The ends were cut back, 3 bases at V and 0 bases at J, with 17 bases in the middle. The CDR3 loop is CASSHYSRVAMNTEAFF. The CDR3 bases are TGTGCCAGCAGCCATTATTCCAGGGTGGCGATGAACACTGAAGCTTTCTTT.

This sequence joins TRBV19 and TRBJ1-5; 9 nucleotides line up with TRBD1. This CDR3 has 16 residues. Looked up from germline, CDR1 is LNHDA and CDR2 is SQIVND (reference sequence). V lost 5 bases and J lost 3; bases outside the gene matches: 8. The CDR3 protein is CASSQVTGGFNQPQHF. The CDR3 region has the DNA TGTGCCAGTAGTCAGGTGACAGGGGGTTTCAATCAGCCCCAGCATTTT.

This chain uses TRBV19 with TRBJ2-5; 7 nucleotides match TRBD1. CDR3 size: 15 residues. V gave up 3 bases and J gave up 1 base; unmatched junction bases: 5. Germline values: CDR1 LNHDA, CDR2 SQIVND (reference sequence). CDR3 sequence (DNA): TGTGCCAGTAGTATCTGGGGGACAGTCCAAGAGACCCAGTACTTC. Translation gives CASSIWGTVQETQYF.

The V gene is TRBV5-1, the J gene TRBJ2-5; maybe TRBD1 (6 bases). Matching the DNA end better, TRBJ2-7 makes the J call doubtful. Germline V lookup: CDR1 SGHRS, CDR2 YFSETQ. This CDR3 is built from 13 residues. CDR3 sequence (DNA): TGCGCCAGCAGCTTCGGACAGACCTACGAGCAGTACTTC. The encoded protein is CASSFGQTYEQYF.